The 12 T cell receptor beta chains in this list originate from one sample, sequenced in a study of cytomegalovirus exposure and HLA in healthy donors. PCR was performed using 60 Vbeta and 13 Jbeta primers. Some clones are missing from TCRdb's copy, which holds only in-frame ones; the method was immunoSEQ multiplex PCR. This sample has around 140,000 clones; around four fifths occur once, and the top ten carry more than 1.5%. The sample taken for sequencing was PBMCs. Every receptor here comes from a man aged 40-49 years in good health and CMV-seronegative.

V and J are TRBV6-4 and TRBJ2-1, with 9 bases identical to TRBD2. There are 14 residues in the CDR3. V trimming: 3 bases; J trimming: 8 bases; junction bases outside the gene matches: 5. In germline, CDR1 is MRHNA, CDR2 SNTAGT. The CDR3 DNA is TGTGCCAGCAGTGAAATAGCGGGAGCCCATGAGCAGTTCTTC. This sequence encodes CASSEIAGAHEQFF.

The rearrangement joins TRBV28 to TRBJ2-7; 9 bases map to TRBD1. The germline V gene encodes CDR1 MDHEN and CDR2 SYDVKM. The ends lost 0 bases at V and 4 bases at J; junction bases unmatched: 10. The CDR3 is 17 amino acids. This CDR3 is CASSLWELRDREYEQYF. DNA for the CDR3: TGTGCCAGCAGTTTATGGGAACTCCGGGACAGGGAATACGAGCAGTACTTC.

The CDR3 loop is CASSESRDKLTYEQYF. In DNA, the CDR3 is TGTGCCAGCAGTGAAAGTCGGGACAAGCTTACCTACGAGCAGTACTTC. The chain uses TRBV2 and TRBJ2-7; the D gene is possibly TRBD1 (6 bases). The length of the CDR3 is 16 residues. Deletions cut 2 bases from V and 2 bases from J, with 16 bases between. The germline V gene has CDR1 SNHLY and CDR2 FYNNEI.

The rearrangement joins TRBV7-9 to TRBJ2-1; TRBD2 matches at 11 bases. Germline assignment: CDR1 SEHNR and CDR2 FQNEAQ (reference sequence). There are 16 residues in the CDR3. The ends lost 4 bases at V and 9 bases at J; junction bases unmatched: 11. CDR3 amino acids: CASSYSFSGGAGEQFF. The CDR3, as DNA: TGTGCCAGCAGCTATAGCTTTAGCGGGGGGGCCGGTGAGCAGTTCTTC.

This rearrangement joins TRBV10-3 to TRBJ2-1, with D maybe TRBD2 (6 bases). CDR3 length equals 15 residues. Germline V gene data show CDR1 as ENHRY and CDR2 as SYGVKD. Trimming pared 6 bases from V and 0 bases from J, leaving 12 bases between. The CDR3 bases are TGTGCCATCAGACTTAGCGGTAGCTCCTACAATGAGCAGTTCTTC. It codes for CAIRLSGSSYNEQFF.

This clone came up a few times. The rearrangement uses TRBV6-5 and TRBJ1-6; 8 bases are shared with TRBD1. The CDR3 loop spans 15 amino acids. Germline V gives CDR1 MNHEY, CDR2 SVGAGI. V shed 5 bases, J shed 10 bases, and the junction held 10 bases outside the gene matches. The CDR3 is CASSLSTGEGSPLHF. CDR3 nucleotide sequence: TGTGCCAGCAGTCTTTCGACAGGGGAGGGGTCACCCCTCCACTTT.

This rearrangement joins TRBV11-3 to TRBJ2-7; 12 positions match TRBD2. The CDR3 totals 15 residues. The germline V gene has CDR1 SGHNT and CDR2 YENEEA. Trimming took 3 bases from V and 7 from J; bases not matched to a gene: 7. The CDR3 bases are TGTGCCAGCAGCTTGACTAGCGGGGGCGCCGGGGAGCAGTACTTC. This encodes CASSLTSGGAGEQYF.

This clone was seen just once. This chain links TRBV6-1 with TRBJ2-3, with 9 bases aligning to TRBD2. This CDR3 has 15 residues. The junction had 6 bases not matched to a gene; V was cut back by 8 bases and J by 0 bases. From germline, CDR1 is MNHNS and CDR2 SASEGT. The CDR3 sequence: CASLEGTSSTDTQYF. The DNA for the CDR3 is TGTGCCAGCCTTGAAGGGACTAGCAGCACAGATACGCAGTATTTT.

The gene calls are TRBV9 and TRBJ2-1; D is perhaps TRBD2 (7 bases). Germline values: CDR1 SGDLS, CDR2 YYNGEE. This CDR3 contains 16 residues. The V end lost 2 bases, the J end lost 5 bases, and 17 bases lay between the germline ends. DNA for the CDR3: TGTGCCAGCAGCGTTCAGGGGAGGGCGAGGGACAATGAGCAGTTCTTC. Encoded protein: CASSVQGRARDNEQFF.

The rearrangement joins TRBV6-5 to TRBJ1-2; D is possibly TRBD1 (6 bases). V was clipped by 6 bases and J by 0 bases, with 11 bases between them. CDR1 is MNHEY, CDR2 SVGAGI, per germline. There are 14 residues in the CDR3. CDR3 DNA sequence: TGTGCCAGCAGCCCAGGACAGTCTAACTATGGCTACACCTTC. It translates to CASSPGQSNYGYTF.

The genes are TRBV6-4 and TRBJ1-5; possibly TRBD1 for D (5 bases). Germline-derived CDR1 and CDR2 are MRHNA and SNTAGT. CDR3 length equals 13 residues. V was pared by 1 base and J by 9 bases, with 10 bases between. The CDR3 sequence is CASSDLPGGPQHF. The CDR3 DNA reads as TGTGCCAGCAGTGACTTACCGGGGGGGCCCCAGCATTTT.

The chain carries TRBV28 and TRBJ2-6; no clear D gene. The CDR3 spans 16 residues. Germline CDR1 and CDR2: MDHEN and SYDVKM. Trimming removed 3 bases from V and 4 bases from J, with 13 bases in between. This chain's CDR3 is CASSFSDASGANVLTF. The CDR3 DNA is TGTGCCAGCAGTTTTTCAGATGCCTCCGGGGCCAACGTCCTGACTTTC.